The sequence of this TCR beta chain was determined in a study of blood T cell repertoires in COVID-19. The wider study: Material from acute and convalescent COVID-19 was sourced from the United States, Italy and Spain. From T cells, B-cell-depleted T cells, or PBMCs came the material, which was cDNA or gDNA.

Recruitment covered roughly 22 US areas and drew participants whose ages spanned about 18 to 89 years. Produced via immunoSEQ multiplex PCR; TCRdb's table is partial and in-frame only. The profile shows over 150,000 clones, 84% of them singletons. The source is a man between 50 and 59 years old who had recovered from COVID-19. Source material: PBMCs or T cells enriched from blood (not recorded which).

The CDR3 DNA is TGTGCCAGGTTTACCGGGACAGGAAAGTCGTGTAATCAGCCCCAGCATTTT. It specifies CARFTGTGKSCNQPQHF. The chain links TRBV19 to TRBJ1-5, with 8 positions matching TRBD1. V was pared by 9 bases and J by 4 bases, with 17 bases of the junction left unmatched. The CDR3 has 17 residues. Germline-derived CDR1 and CDR2 are LNHDA and SQIVND (reference sequence).